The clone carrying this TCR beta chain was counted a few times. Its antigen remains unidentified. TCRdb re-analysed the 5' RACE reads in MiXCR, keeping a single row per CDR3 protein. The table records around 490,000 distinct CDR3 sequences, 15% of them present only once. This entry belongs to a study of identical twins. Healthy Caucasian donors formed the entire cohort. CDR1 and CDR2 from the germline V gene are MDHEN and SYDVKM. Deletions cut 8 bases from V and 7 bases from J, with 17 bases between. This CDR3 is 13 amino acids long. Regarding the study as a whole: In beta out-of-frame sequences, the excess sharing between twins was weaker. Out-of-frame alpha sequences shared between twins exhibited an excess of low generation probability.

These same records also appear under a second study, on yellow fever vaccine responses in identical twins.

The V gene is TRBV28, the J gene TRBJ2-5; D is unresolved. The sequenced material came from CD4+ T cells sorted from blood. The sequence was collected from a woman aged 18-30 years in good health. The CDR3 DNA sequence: TGTGCCAGCGCAAGGCCTCCCAGGCCGACCCAGTACTTC. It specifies CASARPPRPTQYF.